Each of the 20 T cell receptor beta chains below was sequenced from the same sample in a study of shared clonotypes between healthy human individuals. TCRdb keeps only in-frame clones here, not all; method: immunoSEQ multiplex PCR. The sample lists 950,000 to 1,300,000 clones; around 76% were seen once. The sample was memory CD4+ T cells sorted from blood. Subset defined: CD45RA-negative fraction. These TCRs come from a man younger than 35 in good health.

The chain joins TRBV7-9 to TRBJ2-7; D gene uncertain. The CDR3 length is 14 residues. Trimming removed 1 base at V and 0 bases at J, with 7 bases between. In germline, CDR1 is SEHNR, CDR2 FQNEAQ (reference sequence). CDR3 residues: CASSLGADSYEQYF. The CDR3 DNA reads TGTGCCAGCAGCTTAGGGGCAGACTCCTACGAGCAGTACTTC.

The CDR3 protein is CASSRSFGTPEQYF. The CDR3 nucleotides read TGTGCCAGCAGTCGATCATTCGGGACGCCGGAGCAGTACTTC. The chain uses TRBV28 and TRBJ2-7; D tentatively fits TRBD1 or TRBD2 (5 bases each). The CDR3 is 14 residues long. The V end was cut by 5 bases, the J end by 7 bases, with 18 bases between. Germline CDR1 reads MDHEN; CDR2 reads SYDVKM.

This clone was seen once. The chain employs TRBV5-1 and TRBJ2-7, with 12 bases matching TRBD1. The CDR3 contains 15 residues. Germline V CDR1 and CDR2: SGHRS, YFSETQ. J gave up 2 bases and V 4 bases, and 4 bases lay outside the gene matches. This CDR3 reads CASSIGTGGAYEQYF. Here the CDR3 DNA reads TGCGCCAGCAGCATAGGGACAGGGGGCGCCTACGAGCAGTACTTC.

This chain connects TRBV5-1 to TRBJ2-1; no clear D. CDR3 length: 13 amino acids. Between the trimmed V and J ends, which lost 4 bases and 9 bases, there was a span of 14 bases. Germline V gene sequence: CDR1 SGHRS, CDR2 YFSETQ. CDR3 loop: CASSGEARAEQFF. The CDR3 nucleotides read TGCGCCAGCAGCGGCGAAGCTAGGGCTGAGCAGTTCTTC.

The chain is built from TRBV28 and TRBJ1-2; D not resolved. The CDR3 is 12 residues long. The germline V and J ends were trimmed by 7 bases and 2 bases, with 8 bases remaining between them. Germline CDR1 is MDHEN and CDR2 is SYDVKM. CDR3: CASTESNYGYTF. The CDR3 DNA is TGTGCCAGCACCGAAAGCAACTATGGCTACACCTTC.

The chain has TRBV30 and TRBJ1-2; TRBD1 aligns across 7 bases. Looked up from germline, CDR1 is GTSNPN and CDR2 is SVGIG (reference sequence). CDR3 length: 11 amino acids. The J segment lost 7 bases and the V segment lost 5 bases, leaving 4 bases of the junction unmatched. CDR3 sequence (DNA): TGTGCCTGGGGGGACAGATCTGGCTACACCTTC. Encoded protein: CAWGDRSGYTF.

This clone has only a few counts. The identical CDR3 is also encoded by other nucleotide sequences in the sample. This chain links TRBV30 with TRBJ1-6; no definite D call. CDR1 is GTSNPN, CDR2 SVGIG, per germline (reference sequence). V lost 3 bases and J lost 7, with 10 bases in between. This CDR3 spans 13 amino acids. The CDR3 spells CAWRTGNNSPLHF. CDR3 bases: TGTGCCTGGAGGACGGGGAACAATTCACCCCTCCACTTT.

This chain connects TRBV28 to TRBJ1-1; a possible D gene is TRBD1 (6 bases). The CDR3 totals 15 residues. Per germline, CDR1 MDHEN and CDR2 SYDVKM. V lost 1 base and J lost 2, with 11 bases in between. For the CDR3, the DNA is TGTGCCAGCAGTTTATTCTCAGGGGTTAACACTGAAGCTTTCTTT. This codes for CASSLFSGVNTEAFF.

The J gene is TRBJ2-3, the V gene TRBV5-1; 12 bases are shared with TRBD2. Germline lookup yields CDR1 SGHRS and CDR2 YFSETQ. The CDR3 runs to 18 residues. The V gene end was trimmed by 3 bases and the J gene end by 3 bases; junction bases not matched to a gene: 11. The CDR3 bases are TGCGCCAGCAGCTCCTCTAGCGGGGGGGCCCTCGGGACAGATACGCAGTATTTT. This gives the protein CASSSSSGGALGTDTQYF.

This clone has just a few counts. This chain connects TRBV10-3 to TRBJ1-5; no definite D call. Deletions cut 0 bases from V and 6 bases from J, with 6 bases between. Germline lookup yields CDR1 ENHRY and CDR2 SYGVKD. This CDR3 has 13 amino acids. CDR3 bases: TGTGCCATCAGTGAGTCTAAGGGTCAGCCCCAGCATTTT. Translated, it gives CAISESKGQPQHF.

The chain has TRBV6-5 and TRBJ1-3, with D perhaps matching TRBD1 (5 bases). CDR1 MNHEY and CDR2 SVGAGI come from the germline V gene. This CDR3 spans 13 amino acids. The V end lost 4 bases, the J end lost 14 bases, and 18 bases lay between the germline ends. The CDR3 DNA is TGTGCCAGCAGTTGGGGCATCGAGCGCGCCCTATATTTT. It encodes CASSWGIERALYF.

J is TRBJ2-3 and V is TRBV5-1, with D hard to call. Germline V CDR1 and CDR2: SGHRS, YFSETQ. V dropped 4 bases and J dropped 1 base, with 7 bases sitting between them. This CDR3 spans 13 amino acids. The CDR3 DNA is TGCGCCAGCAGCGACGGTCGCACAGATACGCAGTATTTT. Its protein is CASSDGRTDTQYF.

This clone was detected once. V usage is TRBV11-2 and J usage is TRBJ1-1, with TRBD1 matching 10 bases. Trimming at V came to 7 bases and at J to 3 bases, leaving 2 bases not matched to a gene. Germline assignment: CDR1 SGHAT and CDR2 FQNNGV. The CDR3 spans 13 residues. The chain's CDR3 is CASIGQGDTEAFF. For the CDR3, the DNA is TGTGCCAGCATAGGACAGGGGGACACTGAAGCTTTCTTT.

V gene TRBV2 combines with J gene TRBJ1-3; D not resolved. CDR3 length equals 18 residues. Germline CDR1 reads SNHLY; CDR2 reads FYNNEI. Trimming left V 2 bases short and J 0 bases short, with 17 bases between. CDR3 bases: TGTGCCAGCAGTGAACTAGTTCGGTCCATAGACTCTGGAAACACCATATATTTT. Encoded protein: CASSELVRSIDSGNTIYF. The whole variable domain, remainder taken from reference TRBV2 and TRBJ1-3, is EPEVTQTPSHQVTQMGQEVILRCVPISNHLYFYWYRQILGQKVEFLVSFYNNEISEKSEIFDDQFSVERPDGSNFTLKIRSTKLEDSAMYFCASSELVRSIDSGNTIYFGEGSWLTVV.

The chain links TRBV7-9 to TRBJ1-1; D ambiguous. V lost 2 bases and J 5 bases, leaving 9 bases between the germline ends. The CDR3 is 13 amino acids. The germline V gene encodes CDR1 SEHNR and CDR2 FQNEAQ (reference sequence). CDR3 sequence (DNA): TGTGCCAGCAGCTTATCGAGCCGGACTGAAGCTTTCTTT. Protein sequence: CASSLSSRTEAFF. The whole variable domain, remainder taken from reference TRBV7-9 and TRBJ1-1, is DTGVSQNPRHKITKRGQNVTFRCDPISEHNRLYWYRQTLGQGPEFLTYFQNEAQLEKSRLLSDRFSAERPKGSFSTLEIQRTEQGDSAMYLCASSLSSRTEAFFGQGTRLTVV.

V and J are TRBV14 and TRBJ1-1; D unclear. The germline V gene has CDR1 SGHDN and CDR2 FVKESK. V lost 5 bases and J lost 8, with 12 bases in between. The CDR3 covers 12 residues. The CDR3: CASSKQAREAFF. CDR3 coding DNA: TGTGCCAGCAGCAAACAAGCCAGGGAAGCTTTCTTT. The complete variable domain, with remaining parts taken from reference TRBV14 and TRBJ1-1, reads EAGVTQFPSHSVIEKGQTVTLRCDPISGHDNLYWYRRVMGKEIKFLLHFVKESKQDESGMPNNRFLAERTGGTYSTLKVQPAELEDSGVYFCASSKQAREAFFGQGTRLTVV.

This chain connects TRBV19 to TRBJ2-7; weak D call: TRBD2 (6 bases). This CDR3 contains 12 residues. Germline V gives CDR1 LNHDA, CDR2 SQIVND (reference sequence). V was pared by 6 bases and J by 3 bases, with 9 bases between. For the CDR3, the DNA is TGTGCCAGTAGCCGGGAGAACTACGAGCAGTACTTC. It translates to CASSRENYEQYF.

V gene TRBV27 combines with J gene TRBJ2-7; D perhaps matches TRBD2 (6 bases). The V gene's germline CDR1 is MNHEY and CDR2 SMNVEV (reference sequence). The germline V and J ends were trimmed by 4 bases and 3 bases, with 22 bases remaining between them. The CDR3 length is 17 residues. The CDR3 loop is CASSSLGGVTPFYEQYF. DNA of the CDR3: TGTGCCAGCAGTTCTCTAGGCGGGGTTACCCCTTTCTACGAGCAGTACTTC.

The chain's CDR3 is CASSARDGPYEQYF. As DNA, the CDR3 is TGTGCCAGTAGTGCGAGGGATGGACCCTACGAGCAGTACTTC. The chain couples TRBV19 to TRBJ2-7; maybe TRBD2 (5 bases). The CDR3 is made up of 14 amino acids. Germline V CDR1 and CDR2: LNHDA, SQIVND (reference sequence). The ends were cut back, 5 bases at V and 2 bases at J, with 13 bases in the middle.

This clone was counted a single time. V gene TRBV28 combines with J gene TRBJ1-5, with 9 nucleotides matching TRBD1. This CDR3 contains 16 residues. From germline, CDR1 is MDHEN and CDR2 SYDVKM. Unmatched junction bases numbered 8, after V lost 6 bases and J lost 2 bases. This chain's CDR3 is CASRATGGIGNQPQHF. In DNA, the CDR3 is TGTGCCAGCAGGGCTACAGGGGGCATCGGCAATCAGCCCCAGCATTTT.